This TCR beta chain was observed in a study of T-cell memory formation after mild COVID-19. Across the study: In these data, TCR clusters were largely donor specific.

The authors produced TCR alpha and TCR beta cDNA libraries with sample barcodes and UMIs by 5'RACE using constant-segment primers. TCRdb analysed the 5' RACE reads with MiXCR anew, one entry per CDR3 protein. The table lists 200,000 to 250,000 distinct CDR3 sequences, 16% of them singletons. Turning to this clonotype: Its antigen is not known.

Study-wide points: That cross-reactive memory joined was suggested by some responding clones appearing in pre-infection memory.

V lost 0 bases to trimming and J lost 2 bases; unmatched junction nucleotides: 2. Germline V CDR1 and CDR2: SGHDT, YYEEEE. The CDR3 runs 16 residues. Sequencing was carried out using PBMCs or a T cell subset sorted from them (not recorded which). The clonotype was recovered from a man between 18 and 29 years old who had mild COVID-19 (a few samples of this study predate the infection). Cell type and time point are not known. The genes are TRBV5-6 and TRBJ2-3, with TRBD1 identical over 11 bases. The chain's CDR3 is CASSLAGQGATDTQYF. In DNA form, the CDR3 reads TGTGCCAGCAGCTTGGCAGGACAGGGGGCCACAGATACGCAGTATTTT.